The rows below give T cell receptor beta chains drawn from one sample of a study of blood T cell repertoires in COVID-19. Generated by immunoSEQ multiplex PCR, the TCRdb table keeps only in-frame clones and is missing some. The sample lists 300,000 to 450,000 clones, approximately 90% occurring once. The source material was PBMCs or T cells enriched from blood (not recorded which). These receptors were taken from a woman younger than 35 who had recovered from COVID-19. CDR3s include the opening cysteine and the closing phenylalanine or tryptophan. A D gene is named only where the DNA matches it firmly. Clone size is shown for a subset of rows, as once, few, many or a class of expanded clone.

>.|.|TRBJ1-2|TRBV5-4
CASSLLEVPGYTF
TGTGCCAGCAGCCTACTAGAAGTTCCTGGCTACACCTTC
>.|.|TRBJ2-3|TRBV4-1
CASSPLPGTSTGDTQYF
TGCGCCAGCAGCCCCCTTCCCGGGACTTCGACGGGAGATACGCAGTATTTT
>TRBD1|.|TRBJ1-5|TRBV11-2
CASSRTGELNNQPQHF
TGTGCCAGCAGCAGGACAGGGGAACTCAATAATCAGCCCCAGCATTTT
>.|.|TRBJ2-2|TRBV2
CASSTLSTGELFF
TGTGCCAGCAGCACATTATCCACCGGGGAGCTGTTTTTT
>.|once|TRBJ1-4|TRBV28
CASSSRGGGPTTNEKLFF
TGTGCCAGCAGTTCACGGGGCGGGGGGCCTACAACTAATGAAAAACTGTTTTTT
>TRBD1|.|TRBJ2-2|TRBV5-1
CASSFRQGVNTGELFF
TGCGCCAGCAGCTTCAGACAGGGGGTGAACACCGGGGAGCTGTTTTTT
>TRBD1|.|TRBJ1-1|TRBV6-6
CASSGTGGTEAFF
TGTGCCAGCAGCGGGACAGGGGGAACTGAAGCTTTCTTT
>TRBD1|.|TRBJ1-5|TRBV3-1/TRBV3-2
CASSPGTARNQPQHF
TGTGCCAGCAGCCCAGGGACAGCGCGGAATCAGCCCCAGCATTTT
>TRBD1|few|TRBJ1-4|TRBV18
CASPTGAGELFF
TGTGCCAGCCCGACAGGGGCAGGGGAACTGTTTTTT
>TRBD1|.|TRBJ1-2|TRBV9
CASSSRRTGPGYTF
TGTGCCAGCAGCTCCCGTCGGACAGGGCCTGGCTACACCTTC
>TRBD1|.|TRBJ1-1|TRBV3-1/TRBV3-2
CASSLQGGTEAFF
TGTGCCAGCAGCTTACAGGGGGGCACTGAAGCTTTCTTT
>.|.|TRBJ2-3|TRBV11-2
CASSLERRVGSTDTQYF
TGTGCCAGCAGCTTAGAAAGACGGGTCGGAAGCACGGATACGCAGTATTTT
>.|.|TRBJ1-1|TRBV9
CASSVAPGTEAFF
TGTGCCAGCAGCGTAGCCCCGGGCACTGAAGCTTTCTTT
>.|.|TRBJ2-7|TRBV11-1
CASSPAPGQAYEQYF
TGTGCCAGCAGCCCGGCCCCGGGACAAGCCTACGAGCAGTACTTC
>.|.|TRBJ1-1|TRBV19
CASEPGFGSTEAFF
TGTGCCAGCGAACCAGGATTTGGATCCACTGAAGCTTTCTTT
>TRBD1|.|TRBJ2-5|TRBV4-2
CASSHLTGTDFQETQYF
TGTGCCAGCAGCCATCTCACCGGGACAGACTTCCAAGAGACCCAGTACTTC
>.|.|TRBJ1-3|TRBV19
CASSHATGSYGNTIYF
TGTGCCAGTAGCCACGCAACAGGGAGTTATGGAAACACCATATATTTT
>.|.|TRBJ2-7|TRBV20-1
CSAKQISEQYF
TGCAGTGCTAAACAGATCTCCGAGCAGTACTTC
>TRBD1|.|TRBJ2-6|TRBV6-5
CASSRTGTGANVLTF
TGTGCCAGCAGTCGGACAGGGACTGGGGCCAACGTCCTGACTTTC
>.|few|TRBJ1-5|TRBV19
CASSDSQPQHF
TGTGCCAGTAGTGACAGTCAGCCCCAGCATTTT
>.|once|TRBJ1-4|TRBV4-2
CASSDTYLVEAFEKLFF
TGTGCCAGCAGCGATACCTACCTGGTCGAGGCCTTTGAAAAACTGTTTTTT
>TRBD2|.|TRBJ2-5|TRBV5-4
CASSLVAGGQETQYF
TGTGCCAGCAGCTTGGTGGCGGGGGGACAAGAGACCCAGTACTTC
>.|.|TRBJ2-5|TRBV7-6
CASSLSIDQETQYF
TGTGCCAGCAGCTTATCAATAGACCAAGAGACCCAGTACTTC
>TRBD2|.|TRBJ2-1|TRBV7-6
CASSLIFSGGPNEQFF
TGTGCCAGCAGCTTAATATTCAGCGGGGGGCCCAATGAGCAGTTCTTC
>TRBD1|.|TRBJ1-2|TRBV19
CASSTGEYGYTF
TGTGCCAGTAGCACAGGGGAGTATGGCTACACCTTC
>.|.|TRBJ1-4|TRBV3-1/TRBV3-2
CASSPGERGEKLFF
TGTGCCAGCAGCCCCGGGGAGCGTGGTGAAAAACTGTTTTTT
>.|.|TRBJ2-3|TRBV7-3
CASSLTGDGDTQYF
TGTGCCAGCAGCTTAACAGGGGATGGGGATACGCAGTATTTT
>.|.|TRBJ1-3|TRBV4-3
CASSQGAVSSGNTIYF
TGCGCCAGCAGCCAAGGTGCGGTAAGCTCTGGAAACACCATATATTTT
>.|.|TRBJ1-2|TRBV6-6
CASSTPTMNGYTF
TGTGCCAGCAGTACCCCAACAATGAATGGCTACACCTTC
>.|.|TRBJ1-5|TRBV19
CASRGGRYSNQPQHF
TGTGCCAGTAGGGGGGGGAGATATAGCAATCAGCCCCAGCATTTT
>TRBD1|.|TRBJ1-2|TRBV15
CATSRPTGGSYGYTF
TGTGCCACCAGCAGGCCGACAGGGGGCAGCTATGGCTACACCTTC
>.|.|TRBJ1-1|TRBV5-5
CASSPLGTPNTEAFF
TGTGCCAGCAGCCCCCTGGGGACACCGAACACTGAAGCTTTCTTT
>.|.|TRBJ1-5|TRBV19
CASSIGHRVGQPQHF
TGTGCCAGTAGTATAGGTCACAGGGTGGGCCAGCCCCAGCATTTT
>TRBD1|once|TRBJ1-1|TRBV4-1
CASSQDVQGGWTEAFF
TGCGCCAGCAGCCAAGACGTCCAGGGGGGATGGACTGAAGCTTTCTTT
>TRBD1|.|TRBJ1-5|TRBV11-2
CASSRGQGLSQYQPQHF
TGTGCCAGCAGCCGAGGACAGGGGTTATCGCAATATCAGCCCCAGCATTTT
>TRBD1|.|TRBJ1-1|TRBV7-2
CASSLALGQVRVDTEAFF
TGTGCCAGCAGCTTAGCGCTGGGACAGGTAAGAGTAGACACTGAAGCTTTCTTT